One and the same sample provided the 30 T cell receptor beta chains below, sequenced in a study of regulatory T cells in long-lasting Graves disease. Documented time point: newly diagnosed GD, antithyroid drugs for less than 3 months. The TCR library was prepared using RNA isolated from PBMCs. Arm-PCR of CDR3 regions with iRepertoire HTBI primers generated TCR beta libraries. From the multiplex PCR reads, TCRdb called clonotypes with MiXCR, one entry per CDR3 protein. The table lists some 450,000 distinct CDR3 sequences, 16% of them singletons. These data also formed part of another study, on T cells in Graves' hyperthyroidism and ophthalmopathy.

The specimen was peripheral blood mononuclear cells (PBMCs), collected at new diagnosis, from a patient treated with antithyroid drugs. These receptors were obtained from a woman aged 30 to 39 with Graves disease.

This clonotype appeared many times. This chain connects TRBV6-2 or TRBV6-3 to TRBJ2-7, with TRBD2 identical over 7 bases. V was pared by 6 bases and J by 3 bases, with 11 bases of the junction left unmatched. The germline CDR1 and CDR2 sequences are MNHEY and SVGEGT. The CDR3 is made up of 15 amino acids. As DNA, the CDR3 is TGTGCCAGCAGCCCCAGACTGACGGGAGGCTACGAGCAGTACTTC. Encoded protein: CASSPRLTGGYEQYF.

The V and J genes are TRBV6-2 or TRBV6-3 and TRBJ2-2; D possibly corresponds to TRBD1 (5 bases). With 4 bases removed from V and 0 bases from J, the gap between germline ends came to 12 bases. CDR1 MNHEY and CDR2 SVGEGT come from the germline V gene. The CDR3 covers 16 residues. CDR3 protein: CASSSMTVPNTGELFF. CDR3 DNA sequence: TGTGCCAGCAGTTCCATGACAGTTCCGAACACCGGGGAGCTGTTTTTT.

Comments on this clonotype: The germline gene is not matched at one end of the junction; a read error may be the cause. The chain uses TRBV5-1 and TRBJ2-1; 8 positions match TRBD2. This CDR3 region has 18 residues. From germline, CDR1 is SGHRS and CDR2 YFSETQ. CDR3 DNA sequence: TGCGCCAACAGCTTGGATCCCTTACCCAGCGGGAGTCAGAATGAGCAGTTCTTC. Its protein is CANSLDPLPSGSQNEQFF.

This clonotype showed up many times. The J gene is TRBJ1-4, the V gene TRBV3-1, with no clear D. Germline CDR1 and CDR2: LGHDT and YNNKEL (reference sequence). The CDR3 is 16 residues long. V shed 0 bases and J shed 4 bases, with 12 bases lying between them. The CDR3, as DNA: TGTGCCAGCAGCCAAGAGATCACGGCACTTAATGAAAAACTGTTTTTT. It is translated as CASSQEITALNEKLFF.

Ten or more counts support this clonotype. The genes are TRBV6-2 or TRBV6-3 and TRBJ1-2, with 7 positions matching TRBD1. The CDR3 runs to 15 residues. Germline lookup yields CDR1 MNHEY and CDR2 SVGEGT. The trim removed 6 bases at V and 2 bases at J, leaving 9 bases unmatched. The CDR3 DNA reads TGTGCCAGCAGCGGGGGGGACAGTCGGAACTATGGCTACACCTTC. It codes for CASSGGDSRNYGYTF.

This clonotype was detected many times. The chain links TRBV28 to TRBJ1-2; weak D call: TRBD1 (5 bases). Germline-derived CDR1 and CDR2 are MDHEN and SYDVKM. The CDR3 consists of 16 residues. V was shortened by 0 bases and J by 5 bases, with 16 bases between the two germline ends. The DNA of the CDR3 is TGTGCCAGCAGTTTATGGGGGGACGGCCGAGCTTATGGCTACACCTTC. This gives the protein CASSLWGDGRAYGYTF.

This clonotype has at least ten counts. The chain recombines TRBV28 with TRBJ2-5; TRBD1 agrees at 7 bases. CDR1 is MDHEN, CDR2 SYDVKM, per germline. V shed 4 bases, J shed 5 bases, and the junction held 10 bases outside the gene matches. This CDR3 is built from 15 residues. The CDR3: CASSSETGKGETQYF. CDR3 sequence (DNA): TGTGCCAGCAGTTCCGAGACAGGGAAGGGCGAGACCCAGTACTTC.

The chain couples TRBV5-1 to TRBJ2-3, with 13 bases identical to TRBD2. Germline loops: CDR1 SGHRS, CDR2 YFSETQ. The CDR3 length is 23 residues. Trimming removed 0 bases from V and 4 bases from J; junction bases left unmatched: 23. For the CDR3, the DNA is TGCGCCAGCAGCTTGGAGAAGAAACCGAGACTAGCGGGAGGAGGGGGTTACCCAGATACGCAGTATTTT. Translation: CASSLEKKPRLAGGGGYPDTQYF.

This sequence joins TRBV5-1 and TRBJ1-4; D remains ambiguous. V shed 2 bases and J shed 8 bases, with 16 bases lying between them. Germline values: CDR1 SGHRS, CDR2 YFSETQ. The CDR3 is made up of 15 amino acids. The CDR3 DNA sequence: TGCGCCAGCAGCTTTGGGCGGGGAGCAGCGGAAAAACTGTTTTTT. It encodes CASSFGRGAAEKLFF.

The table lists this clonotype with many counts. The rearrangement links TRBV12-3 or TRBV12-4 to TRBJ1-5, with a weak D call TRBD1 (5 bases). CDR3 length: 16 residues. V gave up 6 bases and J gave up 0 bases, with 15 bases separating them. CDR3 nucleotides: TGTGCCAGCAGGCTTGACAGAACCTATAGCAATCAGCCCCAGCATTTT. It is translated as CASRLDRTYSNQPQHF.

V gene TRBV10-3 combines with J gene TRBJ2-7; D possibly uses TRBD1 or TRBD2 (7 bases each). CDR1 and CDR2 from the germline V gene are ENHRY and SYGVKD. The CDR3 has 14 residues. V was pared by 4 bases and J by 6 bases, with 16 bases between. The chain's CDR3 is CAISGEGARIEQYF. The CDR3 nucleotides are TGTGCCATCAGTGGGGAGGGGGCCCGGATCGAGCAGTACTTC.

This clonotype came up a few times. A much larger clone lies a single base off, so this may be a read error. In DNA form, the CDR3 reads TGTGCCGGCAGAAGTAGCGAAGCGGGAGGCGGTGAGCAGTTCTTC. Its protein product is CAGRSSEAGGGEQFF. The chain recombines TRBV11-3 with TRBJ2-1; 9 bases agree with TRBD2. This CDR3 spans 15 amino acids. Per germline, CDR1 SGHNT and CDR2 YENEEA.

This clonotype was seen many times. This rearrangement joins TRBV5-5 to TRBJ1-4, with no clear D. Between the trimmed V and J ends, which lost 0 bases and 7 bases, there was a span of 13 bases. The CDR3 contains 15 residues. Germline CDR1 SGHKS, CDR2 YYEKEE (reference sequence). CDR3 in amino acids: CASSLVAGLGEKLFF. The CDR3 DNA sequence: TGTGCCAGCAGCTTGGTGGCCGGCTTGGGTGAAAAACTGTTTTTT.

The chain combines TRBV28 with TRBJ1-4, with 7 positions matching TRBD1. This CDR3 is 15 amino acids long. From germline, CDR1 is MDHEN and CDR2 SYDVKM. V gave up 4 bases and J gave up 5 bases; unmatched junction bases: 7. Here the CDR3 reads CASSSEGATNEKLFF. CDR3 sequence (DNA): TGTGCCAGCAGTTCCGAGGGGGCTACGAATGAAAAACTGTTTTTT.

This clonotype was seen repeatedly, ten times or more. The V and J genes are TRBV28 and TRBJ2-7; 14 positions match TRBD2. CDR1 is MDHEN and CDR2 is SYDVKM in the germline V gene. This CDR3 spans 17 amino acids. Trimming cost V 5 bases and J 1 base; bases outside gene matches: 7. CDR3 amino acids: CASSKGLAGEISYEQYF. The CDR3, as DNA: TGTGCCAGCAGTAAGGGACTAGCGGGAGAAATTTCCTACGAGCAGTACTTC.

This clonotype was counted at least ten times. The chain combines TRBV13 with TRBJ2-7; D is unresolved. Germline V gives CDR1 PRHDT, CDR2 FYEKMQ (reference sequence). This CDR3 contains 14 residues. V lost 1 base and J 6 bases, leaving 13 bases between the germline ends. The CDR3 sequence: CASSLEGPESEQYF. Written as DNA, the CDR3 is TGTGCCAGCAGCTTAGAAGGGCCCGAGAGCGAGCAGTACTTC. Drawing the rest from reference TRBV13 and TRBJ2-7, the complete variable domain is AAGVIQSPRHLIKEKRETATLKCYPIPRHDTVYWYQQGPGQDPQFLISFYEKMQSDKGSIPDRFSAQQFSDYHSELNMSSLELGDSALYFCASSLEGPESEQYFGPGTRLTVT.

The CDR3 nucleotides read TGTGCCAGCAGTACCTTCGGGACTAGCGGGAATAGTGAGCAGTTCTTC. It is translated as CASSTFGTSGNSEQFF. The rearrangement uses TRBV7-3 and TRBJ2-1, with TRBD2 matching 13 bases. There are 16 residues in the CDR3. V trimming: 6 bases; J trimming: 9 bases; junction bases outside the gene matches: 11. Germline CDR1 SGHTA, CDR2 FQGTGA.

In its sample, this clonotype was seen a few times. The rearrangement links TRBV19 to TRBJ2-2; D possibly corresponds to TRBD1 (6 bases). The CDR3 runs 16 residues. From germline, CDR1 is LNHDA and CDR2 SQIVND (reference sequence). Between the trimmed V and J ends, which lost 5 bases and 0 bases, there was a span of 13 bases. CDR3 sequence reads: CASSLTGQPNTGELFF. CDR3 sequence (DNA): TGTGCCAGTAGTTTAACGGGACAACCGAACACCGGGGAGCTGTTTTTT.

This clonotype appeared a single time. The chain has TRBV4-1 and TRBJ1-4; a possible D gene is TRBD1 (6 bases). Trimming pared 4 bases from V and 5 bases from J, leaving 14 bases between. This CDR3 is built from 15 residues. Germline CDR1 reads MGHRA; CDR2 reads YSYEKL. CDR3 sequence (DNA): TGCGCCAGCAGCCTAAGGATCCAGGGGAATGAAAAACTGTTTTTT. Residues: CASSLRIQGNEKLFF.

The chain couples TRBV20-1 to TRBJ2-3; TRBD2 agrees at 9 bases. V gave up 6 bases and J gave up 3 bases; unmatched junction bases: 4. CDR1 is DFQATT and CDR2 is SNEGSKA in the germline V gene (reference sequence). The CDR3 extends over 13 amino acids. For the CDR3, the DNA is TGCAGTGCCGATCTAGCGGGGACAGATACGCAGTATTTT. This codes for CSADLAGTDTQYF.

A note on this clonotype: This may come from a read error, since a much larger clone is one base off. The rearrangement links TRBV2 to TRBJ2-1; possibly TRBD1 or TRBD2 for D (5 bases each). This CDR3 spans 13 amino acids. V dropped 6 bases and J dropped 10 bases, with 16 bases sitting between them. Germline V gene lookup returns CDR1 SNHLY and CDR2 FYNNEI. The CDR3 spells CASRRDGPYEQFF. In nucleotides, the CDR3 is TGTGCCAGCAGGAGGGACGGGCCCTACGAGCAGTTCTTC.

The sample holds many counts of this clonotype. The chain combines TRBV5-1 with TRBJ2-7; D is ambiguous. This CDR3 has 15 residues. Germline CDR1 SGHRS, CDR2 YFSETQ. V lost 0 bases to trimming and J lost 6 bases, with 16 bases between them. DNA for the CDR3: TGCGCCAGCAGCTTGGCAGCCGATCGAAGGAGCGAGCAGTACTTC. Residues: CASSLAADRRSEQYF. Based on the CDR3 plus reference TRBV5-1 and TRBJ2-7, the full variable domain is KAGVTQTPRYLIKTRGQQVTLSCSPISGHRSVSWYQQTPGQGLQFLFEYFSETQRNKGNFPGRFSGRQFSNSRSEMNVSTLELGDSALYLCASSLAADRRSEQYFGPGTRLTVT.

This clonotype occurred many times. The rearrangement joins TRBV30 to TRBJ2-2, with a weak D call TRBD2 (6 bases). Germline V gives CDR1 GTSNPN, CDR2 SVGIG (reference sequence). The CDR3 consists of 15 residues. The V gene lost 2 bases and the J gene lost 4 bases, with 14 bases spanning the gap. The CDR3 DNA sequence: TGTGCCTGGAGTAGGGCGGGATTGGGCACCGGGGAGCTGTTTTTT. Its translation: CAWSRAGLGTGELFF.

This clonotype was observed many times. The CDR3 is CASSSSHGLDADTQYF. The DNA of the CDR3 is TGTGCCAGCAGCTCCTCCCACGGCCTGGATGCAGATACGCAGTATTTT. The V call is TRBV11-3, the J call TRBJ2-3; D is uncertain. Trimming took off 4 bases at V and 4 bases at J, with 18 bases between the two ends. This CDR3 spans 16 amino acids. Germline V gives CDR1 SGHNT, CDR2 YENEEA.

This clonotype was picked up many times. The chain employs TRBV20-1 and TRBJ2-7; the match to TRBD2 covers 8 bases. This CDR3 has 15 residues. The germline gives CDR1 DFQATT, CDR2 SNEGSKA (reference sequence). V trimming: 0 bases; J trimming: 3 bases; junction bases outside the gene matches: 7. CDR3 nucleotides: TGCAGTGCTAGAGACTCGCGGGAGGACCACTACGAGCAGTACTTC. Protein product: CSARDSREDHYEQYF.

V and J are TRBV19 and TRBJ2-7; 12 bases agree with TRBD2. Germline V gene lookup returns CDR1 LNHDA and CDR2 SQIVND (reference sequence). The CDR3 contains 15 residues. The J segment lost 2 bases and the V segment lost 8 bases, leaving 7 bases of the junction unmatched. In DNA, the CDR3 is TGTGCCAGTCAGACTAGCGGGAGTTCTACCTACGAGCAGTACTTC. Its translation is CASQTSGSSTYEQYF. The full variable domain, completed using reference TRBV19 and TRBJ2-7, is DGGITQSPKYLFRKEGQNVTLSCEQNLNHDAMYWYRQDPGQGLRLIYYSQIVNDFQKGDIAEGYSVSREKKESFPLTVTSAQKNPTAFYLCASQTSGSSTYEQYFGPGTRLTVT.

The genes are TRBV9 and TRBJ2-1, with D uncertain. The germline V gene has CDR1 SGDLS and CDR2 YYNGEE. CDR3 length equals 13 residues. V lost 0 bases, J lost 4 bases, and 5 bases lay in between. DNA for the CDR3: TGTGCCAGCAGCGTAGAGGCATACAATGAGCAGTTCTTC. It encodes CASSVEAYNEQFF.

This clonotype appeared many times. The chain employs TRBV27 and TRBJ2-7, with 9 nucleotides matching TRBD2. V lost 3 bases to trimming and J lost 4 bases; unmatched junction nucleotides: 10. The CDR3 covers 16 residues. The germline CDR1 and CDR2 sequences are MNHEY and SMNVEV (reference sequence). CDR3 amino acids: CASSFGSLAGSYEQYF. The DNA of the CDR3 is TGTGCCAGCAGTTTTGGTAGTCTAGCGGGATCTTACGAGCAGTACTTC.

In this sample, this clonotype turned up a few times. The CDR3, as DNA: TGTGCCAGCAGCGTAGGACAGGGACCCTACAATGAGCAGTTCTTC. Its protein product is CASSVGQGPYNEQFF. The rearrangement uses TRBV9 and TRBJ2-1, with 7 bases lining up with TRBD1. The CDR3 is made up of 15 amino acids. The germline CDR1 and CDR2 sequences are SGDLS and YYNGEE. The ends lost 0 bases at V and 2 bases at J; junction bases unmatched: 2.

This clonotype was recorded a few times. The chain is built from TRBV10-2 and TRBJ2-7, with 8 bases lining up with TRBD2. The CDR3 consists of 16 residues. The V segment lost 0 bases and the J segment 3 bases; nucleotides outside the gene matches: 7. Germline-derived CDR1 and CDR2 are WSHSY and SAAADI. This CDR3 is CASSESGGGTSYEQYF. The DNA of the CDR3 is TGCGCCAGCAGTGAGTCTGGTGGGGGGACTAGCTACGAGCAGTACTTC.